This is a list of T cell receptor beta chains from one sample in a study of regulatory T cells in long-lasting Graves disease. TCRdb processed the multiplex PCR reads anew with MiXCR; each CDR3 protein has one entry. The sample shows around 400,000 distinct CDR3 sequences, less than 20% of them seen only once. Sequenced material: peripheral blood mononuclear cells (PBMCs), taken at new diagnosis, from a patient treated with antithyroid drugs. The receptors here all came from a female donor with Graves disease. Both conserved end residues are part of each CDR3. D genes are given only for firm matches. Some rows mark clone size as missing; the rest say once, few, many or name a class of expanded clone.

>TRBJ2-5|TRBV18|many|-
CASSPIRDNQETQYF
TGTGCCAGCTCACCAATCCGGGACAACCAAGAGACCCAGTACTTC
>TRBJ2-1|TRBV20-1|many|TRBD2
CSAPGSGRVYNEQFF
TGCAGTGCCCCGGGTAGCGGGAGGGTCTACAATGAGCAGTTCTTC
>TRBJ1-1|TRBV28|many|-
CASSRTRTTNTEAFF
TGTGCCAGCAGCCGTACCAGGACAACGAACACTGAAGCTTTCTTT
>TRBJ2-5|TRBV24-1|many|-
CATSDPLVEQETQYF
TGTGCCACCAGTGACCCTTTGGTGGAACAAGAGACCCAGTACTTC
>TRBJ2-1|TRBV9|many|TRBD2
CASSVVSGGRDEQFF
TGTGCCAGCAGCGTAGTTTCGGGAGGGCGTGATGAGCAGTTCTTC
>TRBJ1-4|TRBV7-6|-|-
CASSLGRTLFF
TGTGCCAGCAGCTTGGGCAGAACACTGTTTTTT
>TRBJ1-3|TRBV7-2|-|-
CASSLGWDTIGNTIYF
TGTGCCAGCAGCTTAGGCTGGGACACGATAGGAAACACCATATATTTT
>TRBJ2-2|TRBV5-1|few|-
CASSLRGGHVTGELFF
TGCGCCAGCAGCTTGAGGGGCGGCCATGTCACCGGGGAGCTGTTTTTT
>TRBJ1-6|TRBV9|many|-
CASSVATGNSPLHF
TGTGCCAGCAGCGTAGCCACAGGGAATTCACCCCTCCACTTT
>TRBJ2-7|TRBV7-3|-|TRBD2
CASSLTPGLAAEQYF
TGTGCCAGCAGCCTAACCCCGGGACTAGCGGCCGAGCAGTACTTC
>TRBJ1-4|TRBV12-3/TRBV12-4|few|-
CASSRGGTALFF
TGTGCCAGCTCCCGCGGTGGGACCGCACTGTTTTTT
>TRBJ1-1|TRBV5-1|many|-
CASSLVQENTEAFF
TGCGCCAGCAGCTTGGTACAGGAGAACACTGAAGCTTTCTTT
>TRBJ1-2|TRBV6-1|many|-
CASSRSGVIYGYTF
TGTGCCAGCAGTCGGTCGGGAGTTATCTATGGCTACACCTTC
>TRBJ2-7|TRBV10-3|-|-
CAISELGEQYF
TGTGCCATCAGTGAGCTTGGGGAGCAGTACTTC
>TRBJ1-6|TRBV27|few|-
CASSFLGVGSYNSPLHF
TGTGCCAGCAGTTTTTTGGGGGTGGGCTCCTATAATTCACCCCTCCACTTT
>TRBJ1-4|TRBV29-1|few|-
CSVLPGWTNEKLFF
TGCAGCGTTCTCCCAGGGTGGACTAATGAAAAACTGTTTTTT
>TRBJ1-5|TRBV2|many|-
CASSEAGSLGNQPQHF
TGTGCCAGCAGTGAAGCGGGCAGCCTAGGCAATCAGCCCCAGCATTTT
>TRBJ1-1|TRBV12-3/TRBV12-4|many|-
CASNYGTANTEAFF
TGTGCCAGTAACTATGGGACGGCTAACACTGAAGCTTTCTTT
>TRBJ2-1|TRBV20-1|-|TRBD2
CSAGITSDEQFF
TGCAGTGCTGGCATCACTAGCGATGAGCAGTTCTTC
>TRBJ2-5|TRBV9|-|-
CASSAGYETQYF
TGTGCCAGCAGCGCAGGGTACGAGACCCAGTACTTC
>TRBJ2-5|TRBV15|-|-
CATSRNPQETQYF
TGTGCCACCAGCAGAAACCCTCAAGAGACCCAGTACTTC
>TRBJ2-3|TRBV7-3|many|TRBD2
CASSSRLAGGIDTQYF
TGTGCCAGCAGCTCCCGACTAGCGGGGGGGATAGATACGCAGTATTTT
>TRBJ2-3|TRBV27|many|TRBD1
CASSSFRDRESTDTQYF
TGTGCCAGCAGTTCCTTTCGGGACAGGGAAAGCACAGATACGCAGTATTTT
>TRBJ2-3|TRBV11-2|many|TRBD2
CASSAGLAASTDTQYF
TGTGCCAGCAGCGCGGGACTAGCGGCTAGCACAGATACGCAGTATTTT
>TRBJ2-2|TRBV12-3/TRBV12-4|-|TRBD1
CASSFRDRGRRNTGELFF
TGTGCCAGCAGTTTCCGGGACAGGGGGCGCCGGAACACCGGGGAGCTGTTTTTT
>TRBJ2-1|TRBV10-3|many|-
CAIGEAQFF
TGTGCCATCGGTGAGGCGCAGTTCTTC
>TRBJ1-2|TRBV29-1|many|-
CSVEERDLGGYTF
TGCAGCGTAGAGGAAAGGGATCTGGGGGGCTACACCTTC
>TRBJ2-1|TRBV9|many|-
CASSVTRNEQFF
TGTGCCAGCAGCGTAACCCGAAATGAGCAGTTCTTC
>TRBJ2-1|TRBV9|many|-
CASSVGSGGIYNEQFF
TGTGCCAGCAGCGTAGGTAGTGGGGGGATCTACAATGAGCAGTTCTTC
>TRBJ2-3|TRBV20-1|-|-
CSARWTTDTQYF
TGCAGTGCTAGATGGACCACAGATACGCAGTATTTT
>TRBJ2-3|TRBV7-9|few|TRBD2
CASSSRRRTSGSADTQYF
TGTGCCAGCAGCTCCCGCCGTCGGACTAGCGGGAGTGCAGATACGCAGTATTTT
>TRBJ2-7|TRBV7-2|many|-
CASSLAQRRGEQYF
TGTGCCAGCAGCTTAGCGCAGCGTAGGGGCGAGCAGTACTTC
>TRBJ2-7|TRBV4-2|few|-
CASSQVVGHPLYEQYF
TGTGCCAGCAGCCAAGTTGTAGGCCACCCTCTCTACGAGCAGTACTTC
>TRBJ2-7|TRBV18|many|TRBD1
CASSPGTESAEQYF
TGTGCCAGCTCACCGGGGACAGAATCGGCCGAGCAGTACTTC
>TRBJ1-1|TRBV6-1|many|-
CASSEGGKNTEAFF
TGTGCCAGCAGTGAAGGCGGTAAGAACACTGAAGCTTTCTTT
>TRBJ2-2|TRBV2|many|TRBD2
CASIIAGGTGELFF
TGTGCCAGCATCATAGCGGGGGGGACCGGGGAGCTGTTTTTT
>TRBJ1-1|TRBV2|few|-
CARLDLRTANTEAFF
TGTGCCAGACTAGACCTGAGGACAGCGAACACTGAAGCTTTCTTT
>TRBJ2-7|TRBV5-6|-|TRBD1
CASSSRQGWYEQYF
TGTGCCAGCAGCTCGCGACAGGGATGGTACGAGCAGTACTTC
>TRBJ2-1|TRBV6-1|few|TRBD2
CASSQGSGSTYGQFF
TGTGCCAGCAGTCAGGGAAGCGGGAGTACTTATGGGCAGTTCTTC
>TRBJ2-7|TRBV7-3|-|-
CASSLEPGLSYEPYF
TGTGCCAGCAGCTTAGAACCAGGGCTTTCCTACGAGCCGTACTTC
>TRBJ2-5|TRBV5-1|few|-
CASTPSGGVGETQYF
TGCGCCAGCACCCCCTCGGGCGGGGTCGGGGAGACCCAGTACTTC
>TRBJ2-5|TRBV6-1|many|-
CASKYRDTPQETQYF
TGTGCCAGCAAGTACCGGGACACACCCCAAGAGACCCAGTACTTC
>TRBJ1-1|TRBV3-1|many|-
CASSPRDNSPEAFF
TGTGCCAGCAGCCCCAGGGACAACTCCCCTGAAGCTTTCTTT
>TRBJ2-3|TRBV12-3/TRBV12-4|many|-
CASSPGRVGVDTQYF
TGTGCCAGCAGCCCAGGCCGGGTAGGGGTAGATACGCAGTATTTT
>TRBJ2-2|TRBV6-2/TRBV6-3|few|TRBD2
CATSLKTWREGGTGELFF
TGTGCCACCAGTTTGAAGACGTGGCGGGAGGGAGGAACCGGGGAGCTGTTTTTT
>TRBJ1-1|TRBV9|-|-
CASSVAWSGLTEAFF
TGTGCCAGCAGCGTAGCTTGGTCAGGGCTCACTGAAGCTTTCTTT
>TRBJ2-2|TRBV12-3/TRBV12-4|many|TRBD2
CASSLPGTGGNTGELFF
TGTGCCAGCAGTTTACCGGGGACGGGGGGAAACACCGGGGAGCTGTTTTTT
>TRBJ2-7|TRBV7-9|many|-
CASSPAIDSYEQYF
TGTGCCAGCAGCCCCGCAATAGACTCCTACGAGCAGTACTTC
>TRBJ1-1|TRBV27|many|TRBD1
CASSRTGHGTEAFF
TGTGCCAGCAGTCGGACAGGGCACGGGACTGAAGCTTTCTTT
>TRBJ2-3|TRBV7-9|-|-
CASSPRQYTDTQYF
TGTGCCAGCAGCCCACGACAGTACACAGATACGCAGTATTTT
>TRBJ2-3|TRBV7-2|few|TRBD2
CASSLVLAGNTDTQYF
TGTGCCAGCAGCTTAGTCTTAGCGGGCAACACAGATACGCAGTATTTT
>TRBJ2-7|TRBV6-1|few|TRBD2
CASSASGSEQYF
TGTGCCAGCAGCGCTAGCGGGAGCGAGCAGTACTTC
>TRBJ2-1|TRBV6-2/TRBV6-3|many|-
CASSYSNRLTNEQFF
TGTGCCAGCAGTTACTCGAATCGGCTCACCAATGAGCAGTTCTTC
>TRBJ2-3|TRBV20-1|many|TRBD2
CSASRGLAGGLSTDTQYF
TGCAGTGCTAGCCGCGGTCTAGCGGGAGGACTTAGCACAGATACGCAGTATTTT
>TRBJ1-4|TRBV20-1|many|-
CSAHTIGEKLFF
TGCAGTGCCCACACAATTGGGGAAAAACTGTTTTTT
>TRBJ1-4|TRBV2|many|TRBD1
CASSGILGQVVGNEKLFF
TGTGCCAGCAGTGGTATTTTGGGACAGGTCGTGGGTAATGAAAAACTGTTTTTT
>TRBJ2-1|TRBV12-3/TRBV12-4|many|-
CASSPVPRGLVGDEQFF
TGTGCCAGCAGTCCCGTACCCCGGGGCCTCGTTGGGGATGAGCAGTTCTTC
>TRBJ2-1|TRBV7-9|-|-
CASSSFNEQFF
TGTGCCAGCAGCTCCTTCAATGAGCAGTTCTTC
>TRBJ2-7|TRBV6-6|many|-
CASSYSSSAYSYEQYF
TGTGCCAGCAGTTACTCGTCCAGCGCCTACTCCTACGAGCAGTACTTC